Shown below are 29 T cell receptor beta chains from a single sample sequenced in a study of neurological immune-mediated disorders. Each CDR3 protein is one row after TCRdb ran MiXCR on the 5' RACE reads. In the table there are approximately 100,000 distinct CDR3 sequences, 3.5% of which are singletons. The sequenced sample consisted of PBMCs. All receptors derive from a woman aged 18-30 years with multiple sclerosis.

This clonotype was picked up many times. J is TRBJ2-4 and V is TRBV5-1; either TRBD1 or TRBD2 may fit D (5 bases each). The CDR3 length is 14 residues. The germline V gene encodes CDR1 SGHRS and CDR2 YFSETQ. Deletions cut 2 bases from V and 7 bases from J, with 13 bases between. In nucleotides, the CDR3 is TGCGCCAGCAGCTTCGAGCGGTGGGGCAACATTCAGTACTTC. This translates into CASSFERWGNIQYF.

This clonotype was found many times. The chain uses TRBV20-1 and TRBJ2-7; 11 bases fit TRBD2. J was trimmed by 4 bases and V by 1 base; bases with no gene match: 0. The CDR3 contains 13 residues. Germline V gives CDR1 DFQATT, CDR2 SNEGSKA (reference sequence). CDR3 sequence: CSARGTSGYEQYF. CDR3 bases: TGCAGTGCTAGAGGGACTAGCGGGTACGAGCAGTACTTC.

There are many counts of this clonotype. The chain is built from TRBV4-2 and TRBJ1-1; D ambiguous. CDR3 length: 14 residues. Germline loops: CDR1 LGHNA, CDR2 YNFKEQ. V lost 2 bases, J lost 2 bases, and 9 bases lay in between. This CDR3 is CASSQYAVNTEAFF. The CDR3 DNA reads TGTGCCAGCAGCCAATATGCGGTAAACACTGAAGCTTTCTTT.

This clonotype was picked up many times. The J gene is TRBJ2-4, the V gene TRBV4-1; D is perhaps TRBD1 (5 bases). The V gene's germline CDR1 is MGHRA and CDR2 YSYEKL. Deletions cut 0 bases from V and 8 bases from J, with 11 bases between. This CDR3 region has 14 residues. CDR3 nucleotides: TGCGCCAGCAGCCAAGACAGGGTAGGGGACATTCAGTACTTC. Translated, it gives CASSQDRVGDIQYF.

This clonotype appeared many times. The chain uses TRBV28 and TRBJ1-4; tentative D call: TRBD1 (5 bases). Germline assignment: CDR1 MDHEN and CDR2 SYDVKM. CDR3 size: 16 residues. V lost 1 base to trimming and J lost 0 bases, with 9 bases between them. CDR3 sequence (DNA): TGTGCCAGCAGTTTATACTCGGGGGCAACTAATGAAAAACTGTTTTTT. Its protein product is CASSLYSGATNEKLFF.

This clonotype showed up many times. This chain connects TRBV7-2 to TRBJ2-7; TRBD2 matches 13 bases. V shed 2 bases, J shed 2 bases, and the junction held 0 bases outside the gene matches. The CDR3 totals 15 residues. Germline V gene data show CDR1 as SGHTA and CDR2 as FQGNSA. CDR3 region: CASSLTSGGAYEQYF. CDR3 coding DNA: TGTGCCAGCAGCTTAACTAGCGGGGGGGCCTACGAGCAGTACTTC.

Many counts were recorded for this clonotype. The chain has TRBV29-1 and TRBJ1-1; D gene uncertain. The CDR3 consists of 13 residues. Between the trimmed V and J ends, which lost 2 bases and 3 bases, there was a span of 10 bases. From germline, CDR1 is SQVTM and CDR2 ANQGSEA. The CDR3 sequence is CSVEPRLDTEAFF. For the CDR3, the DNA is TGCAGCGTTGAACCCCGATTGGACACTGAAGCTTTCTTT. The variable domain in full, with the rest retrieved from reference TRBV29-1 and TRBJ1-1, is SAVISQKPSRDICQRGTSLTIQCQVDSQVTMMFWYRQQPGQSLTLIATANQGSEATYESGFVIDKFPISRPNLTFSTLTVSNMSPEDSSIYLCSVEPRLDTEAFFGQGTRLTVV.

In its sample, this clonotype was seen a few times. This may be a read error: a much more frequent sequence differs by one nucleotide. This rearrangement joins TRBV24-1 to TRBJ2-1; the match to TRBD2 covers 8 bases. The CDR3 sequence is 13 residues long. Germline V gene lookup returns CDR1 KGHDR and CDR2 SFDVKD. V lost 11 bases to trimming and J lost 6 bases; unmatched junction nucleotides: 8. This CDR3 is CANSGSFTNEQFF. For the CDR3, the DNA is TGTGCCAACAGCGGGAGCTTCACCAATGAGCAGTTCTTC.

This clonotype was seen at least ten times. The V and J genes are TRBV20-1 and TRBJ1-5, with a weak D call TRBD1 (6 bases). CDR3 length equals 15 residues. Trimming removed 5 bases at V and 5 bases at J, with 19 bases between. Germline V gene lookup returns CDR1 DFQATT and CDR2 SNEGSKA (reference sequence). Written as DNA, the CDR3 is TGCAGTGCTGCAGCGCCAGGGGACCCTCATCAGCCCCAGCATTTT. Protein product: CSAAAPGDPHQPQHF.

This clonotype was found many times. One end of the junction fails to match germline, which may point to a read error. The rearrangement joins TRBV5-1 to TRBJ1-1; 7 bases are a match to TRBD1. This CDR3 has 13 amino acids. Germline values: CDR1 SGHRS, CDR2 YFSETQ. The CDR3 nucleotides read TGCGCCAGCAGCTTACTGGGACAGACTGAAGGTTTCTTT. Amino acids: CASSLLGQTEGFF.

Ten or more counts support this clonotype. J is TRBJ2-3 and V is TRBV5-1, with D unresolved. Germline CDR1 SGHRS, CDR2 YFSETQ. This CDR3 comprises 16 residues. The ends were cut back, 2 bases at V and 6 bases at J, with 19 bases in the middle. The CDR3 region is CASSFSPTTSLDTQYF. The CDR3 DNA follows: TGCGCCAGCAGCTTCAGTCCCACCACCTCTCTGGATACGCAGTATTTT. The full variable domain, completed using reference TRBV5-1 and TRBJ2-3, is KAGVTQTPRYLIKTRGQQVTLSCSPISGHRSVSWYQQTPGQGLQFLFEYFSETQRNKGNFPGRFSGRQFSNSRSEMNVSTLELGDSALYLCASSFSPTTSLDTQYFGPGTRLTVL.

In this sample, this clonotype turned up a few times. The CDR3 nucleotides read TGCGCCAGCAGCCCCGGAGGGAATGAGCAGTTCTTC. It specifies CASSPGGNEQFF. The gene calls are TRBV23-1 and TRBJ2-1; weak D call: TRBD2 (6 bases). TRBV23-1 is filed as an ORF, its function uncertain. The V and J ends lost 6 bases and 7 bases respectively, with 10 bases between them. The CDR3 has 12 amino acids.

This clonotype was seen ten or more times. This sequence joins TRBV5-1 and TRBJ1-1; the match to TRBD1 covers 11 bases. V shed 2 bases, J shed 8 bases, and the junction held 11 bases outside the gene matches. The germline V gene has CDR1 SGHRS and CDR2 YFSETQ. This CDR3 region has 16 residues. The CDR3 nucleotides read TGCGCCAGCAGCTTCCGGACAGGGGGCGCGATGGGGGAAGCTTTCTTT. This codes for CASSFRTGGAMGEAFF.

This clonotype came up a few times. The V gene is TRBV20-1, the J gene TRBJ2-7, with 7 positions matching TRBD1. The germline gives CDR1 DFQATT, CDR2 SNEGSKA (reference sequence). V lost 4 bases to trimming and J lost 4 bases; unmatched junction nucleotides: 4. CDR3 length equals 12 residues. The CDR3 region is CSANLRGYEQYF. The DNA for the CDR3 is TGCAGTGCTAATCTCAGGGGGTACGAGCAGTACTTC.

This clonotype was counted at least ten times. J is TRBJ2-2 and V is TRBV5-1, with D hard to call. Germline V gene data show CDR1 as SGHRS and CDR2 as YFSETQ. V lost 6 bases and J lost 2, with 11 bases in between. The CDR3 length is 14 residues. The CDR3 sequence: CASKAGLNTGELFF. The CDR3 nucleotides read TGCGCCAGCAAGGCTGGGCTTAACACCGGGGAGCTGTTTTTT.

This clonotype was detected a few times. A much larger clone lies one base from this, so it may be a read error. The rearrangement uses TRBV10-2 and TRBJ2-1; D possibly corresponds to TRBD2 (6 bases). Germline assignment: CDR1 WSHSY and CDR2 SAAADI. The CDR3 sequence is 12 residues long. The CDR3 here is CDSSWGDNEQFF. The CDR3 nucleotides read TGCGACAGCAGTTGGGGGGACAATGAGCAGTTCTTC.

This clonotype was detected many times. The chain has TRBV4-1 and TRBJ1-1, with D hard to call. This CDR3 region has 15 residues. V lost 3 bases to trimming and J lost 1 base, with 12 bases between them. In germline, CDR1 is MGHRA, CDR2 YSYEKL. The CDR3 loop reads CASSHYTRKNTEAFF. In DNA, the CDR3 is TGCGCCAGCAGCCACTACACGAGAAAGAACACTGAAGCTTTCTTT.

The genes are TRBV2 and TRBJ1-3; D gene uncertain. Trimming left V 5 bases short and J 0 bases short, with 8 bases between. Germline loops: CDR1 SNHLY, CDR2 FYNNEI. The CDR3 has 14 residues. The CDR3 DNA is TGTGCCAGCAGTACGCAACTCTCTGGAAACACCATATATTTT. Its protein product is CASSTQLSGNTIYF.

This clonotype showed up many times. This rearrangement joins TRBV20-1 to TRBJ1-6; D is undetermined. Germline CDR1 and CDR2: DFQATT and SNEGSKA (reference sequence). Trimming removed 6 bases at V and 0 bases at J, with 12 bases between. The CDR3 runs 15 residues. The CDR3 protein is CSAPGRNSYNSPLHF. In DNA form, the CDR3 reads TGCAGTGCCCCGGGAAGGAACTCCTATAATTCACCCCTCCACTTT.

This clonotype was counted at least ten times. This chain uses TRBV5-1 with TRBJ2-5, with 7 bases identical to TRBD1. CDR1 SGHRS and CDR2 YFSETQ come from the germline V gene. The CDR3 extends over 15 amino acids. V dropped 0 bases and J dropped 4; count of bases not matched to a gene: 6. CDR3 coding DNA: TGCGCCAGCAGCTTGGCGTCAGGGGGAACAGAGACCCAGTACTTC. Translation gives CASSLASGGTETQYF.

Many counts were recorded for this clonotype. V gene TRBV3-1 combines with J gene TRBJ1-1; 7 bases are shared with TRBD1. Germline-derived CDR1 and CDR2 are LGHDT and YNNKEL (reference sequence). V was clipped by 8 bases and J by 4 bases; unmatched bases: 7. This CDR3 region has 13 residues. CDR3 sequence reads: CASSQGGLTEAFF. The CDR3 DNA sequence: TGTGCCAGCTCCCAGGGGGGGCTCACTGAAGCTTTCTTT.

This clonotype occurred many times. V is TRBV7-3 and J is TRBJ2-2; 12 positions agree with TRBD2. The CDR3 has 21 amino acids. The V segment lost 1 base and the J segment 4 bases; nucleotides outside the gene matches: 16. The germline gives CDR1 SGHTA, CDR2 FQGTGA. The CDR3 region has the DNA TGTGCCAGCAGCTTAATTGCTAGCGGGAGGGCCAAGGGATCGAGCACCGGGGAGCTGTTTTTT. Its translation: CASSLIASGRAKGSSTGELFF. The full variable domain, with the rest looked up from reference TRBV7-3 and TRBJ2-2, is GAGVSQTPSNKVTEKGKYVELRCDPISGHTALYWYRQSLGQGPEFLIYFQGTGAADDSGLPNDRFFAVRPEGSVSTLKIQRTERGDSAVYLCASSLIASGRAKGSSTGELFFGEGSRLTVL.

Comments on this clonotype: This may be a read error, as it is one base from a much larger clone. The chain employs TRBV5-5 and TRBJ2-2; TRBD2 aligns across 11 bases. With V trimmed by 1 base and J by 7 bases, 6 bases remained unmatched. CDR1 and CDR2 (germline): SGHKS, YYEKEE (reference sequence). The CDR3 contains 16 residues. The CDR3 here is CASSLTSGGFNGELFF. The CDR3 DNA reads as TGTGCCAGCAGCTTGACTAGCGGGGGATTCAACGGGGAGCTGTTTTTT.

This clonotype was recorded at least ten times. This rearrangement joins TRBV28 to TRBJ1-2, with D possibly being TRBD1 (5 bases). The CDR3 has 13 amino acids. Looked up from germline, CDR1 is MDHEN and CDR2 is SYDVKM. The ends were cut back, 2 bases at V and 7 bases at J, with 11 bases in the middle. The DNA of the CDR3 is TGTGCCAGCAGTTTAGCGGGTAGGGGTGGCTACACCTTC. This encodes CASSLAGRGGYTF.

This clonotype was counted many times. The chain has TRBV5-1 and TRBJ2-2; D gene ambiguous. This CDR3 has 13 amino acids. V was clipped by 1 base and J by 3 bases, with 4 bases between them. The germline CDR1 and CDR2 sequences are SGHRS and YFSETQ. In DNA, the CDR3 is TGCGCCAGCAGCTTGTCTTACACCGGGGAGCTGTTTTTT. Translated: CASSLSYTGELFF.

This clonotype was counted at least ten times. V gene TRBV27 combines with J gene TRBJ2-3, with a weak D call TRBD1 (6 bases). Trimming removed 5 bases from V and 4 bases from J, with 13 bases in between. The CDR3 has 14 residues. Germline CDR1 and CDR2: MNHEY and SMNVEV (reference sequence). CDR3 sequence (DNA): TGTGCCAGCAGTCCCACAGGGTTTCCAGATACGCAGTATTTT. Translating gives CASSPTGFPDTQYF.

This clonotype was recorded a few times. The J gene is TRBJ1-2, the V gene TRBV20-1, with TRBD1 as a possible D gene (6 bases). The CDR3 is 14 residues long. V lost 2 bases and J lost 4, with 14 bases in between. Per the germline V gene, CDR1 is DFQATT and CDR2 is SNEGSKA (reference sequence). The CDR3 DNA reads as TGCAGTGCTAGATTACCGGGACACCCCTATGGCTACACCTTC. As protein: CSARLPGHPYGYTF.

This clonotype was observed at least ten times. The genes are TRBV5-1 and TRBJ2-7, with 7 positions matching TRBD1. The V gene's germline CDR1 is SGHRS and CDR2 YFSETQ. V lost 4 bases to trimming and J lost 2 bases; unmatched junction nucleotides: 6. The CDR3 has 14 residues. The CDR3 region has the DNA TGCGCCAGCAGCGATGGACAGGCCGCCTACGAGCAGTACTTC. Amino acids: CASSDGQAAYEQYF. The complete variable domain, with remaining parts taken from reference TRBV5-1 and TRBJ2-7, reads KAGVTQTPRYLIKTRGQQVTLSCSPISGHRSVSWYQQTPGQGLQFLFEYFSETQRNKGNFPGRFSGRQFSNSRSEMNVSTLELGDSALYLCASSDGQAAYEQYFGPGTRLTVT.

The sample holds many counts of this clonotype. CDR3 sequence (DNA): TGTGCCAGCAGCTTAGAATCAGGGGGCAAAGCTTTCTTT. Translating it yields CASSLESGGKAFF. The V call is TRBV7-9, the J call TRBJ1-1, with 8 bases aligning to TRBD1. The CDR3 length is 13 residues. CDR1 and CDR2 from the germline V gene are SEHNR and FQNEAQ (reference sequence). V gave up 1 base and J gave up 9 bases; unmatched junction bases: 4.